There are a few counts of the clone carrying this T cell receptor beta chain. Its specificity is not known. The data are from a study of cytomegalovirus exposure and HLA in healthy donors. This PCR relied on a set of 60 Vbeta primers and 13 Jbeta primers. Profiling relied on immunoSEQ multiplex PCR, and the TCRdb table lists in-frame clones only, not all of them. This table holds roughly 170,000 clones, 70% to 80% found once. General study results and limits: Analyzed later, association rates of TCRs varied across HLA loci, with DRB1 most and HLA-C fewest. In vitro experiments confirmed that a few CMV-associated chains were specific for CMV antigens.

The sequence was obtained from a woman aged 30 to 39 in good health and CMV-seropositive. Material for sequencing was PBMCs.

CDR3 in DNA: TGTGCCAGCAGTCCTTCGACAGCAGATACGCAGTATTTT. Its translation is CASSPSTADTQYF. V and J are TRBV6-1 and TRBJ2-3, with D maybe TRBD1 (5 bases). Looked up from germline, CDR1 is MNHNS and CDR2 is SASEGT. Trimming left V 5 bases short and J 4 bases short, with 10 bases between. This CDR3 contains 13 residues.